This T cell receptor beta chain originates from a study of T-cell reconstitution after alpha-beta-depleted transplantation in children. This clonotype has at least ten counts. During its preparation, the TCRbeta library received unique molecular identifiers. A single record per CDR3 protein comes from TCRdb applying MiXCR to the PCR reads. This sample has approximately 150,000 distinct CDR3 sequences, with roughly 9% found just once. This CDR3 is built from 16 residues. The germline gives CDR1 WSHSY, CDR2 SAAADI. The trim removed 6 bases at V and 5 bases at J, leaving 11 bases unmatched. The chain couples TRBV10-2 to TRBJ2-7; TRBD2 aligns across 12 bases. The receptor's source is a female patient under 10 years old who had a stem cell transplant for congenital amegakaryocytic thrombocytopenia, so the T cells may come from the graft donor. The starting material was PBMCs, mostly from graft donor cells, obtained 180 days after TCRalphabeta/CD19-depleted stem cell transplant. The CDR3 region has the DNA TGCGCCAGCAGCATGGAAGGACTAGCGGGATGGAACGAGCAGTACTTC. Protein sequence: CASSMEGLAGWNEQYF.